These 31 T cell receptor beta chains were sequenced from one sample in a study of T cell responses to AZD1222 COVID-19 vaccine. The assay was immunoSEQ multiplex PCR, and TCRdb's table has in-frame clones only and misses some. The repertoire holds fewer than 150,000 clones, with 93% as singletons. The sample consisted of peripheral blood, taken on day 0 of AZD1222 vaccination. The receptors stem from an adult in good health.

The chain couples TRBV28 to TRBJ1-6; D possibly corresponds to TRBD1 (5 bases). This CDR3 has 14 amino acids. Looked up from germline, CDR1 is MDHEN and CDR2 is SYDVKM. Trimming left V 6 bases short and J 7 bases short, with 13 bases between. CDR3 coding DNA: TGTGCCAGCAGAGCCGGGACGGCGAATTCACCCCTCCACTTT. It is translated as CASRAGTANSPLHF.

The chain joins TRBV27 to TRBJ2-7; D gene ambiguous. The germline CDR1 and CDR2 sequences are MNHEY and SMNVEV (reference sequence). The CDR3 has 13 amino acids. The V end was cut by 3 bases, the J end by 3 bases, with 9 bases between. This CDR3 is CASSFFTDYEQYF. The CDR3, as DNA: TGTGCCAGCAGTTTTTTTACAGACTACGAGCAGTACTTC.

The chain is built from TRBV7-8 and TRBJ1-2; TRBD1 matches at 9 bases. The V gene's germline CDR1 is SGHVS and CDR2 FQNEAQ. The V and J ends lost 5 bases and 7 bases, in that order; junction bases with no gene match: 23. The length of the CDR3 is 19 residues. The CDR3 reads CASSVEAGTGRGILIGYTF. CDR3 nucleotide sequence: TGTGCCAGCAGCGTAGAGGCCGGGACAGGGAGGGGTATATTAATTGGCTACACCTTC.

This CDR3 is CASSYGTDTQYF. The CDR3 nucleotides are TGTGCCAGCAGCTATGGCACAGATACGCAGTATTTT. This sequence joins TRBV25-1 and TRBJ2-3; the D is unclear. The CDR3 loop spans 12 amino acids. Germline V gene lookup returns CDR1 MGHDK and CDR2 SYGVNS. The V and J ends lost 6 bases and 1 base respectively, with 5 bases between them.

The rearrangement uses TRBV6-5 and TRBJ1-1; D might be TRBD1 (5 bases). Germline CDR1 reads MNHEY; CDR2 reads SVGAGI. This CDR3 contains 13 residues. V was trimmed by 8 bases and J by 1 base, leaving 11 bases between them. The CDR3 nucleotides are TGTGCCAGCGGAGCGACAGAGAACACTGAAGCTTTCTTT. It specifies CASGATENTEAFF.

The CDR3 DNA reads as TGTGCCAGCAGGAGGACAGGGAGCGAGCAGTACTTC. Translation gives CASRRTGSEQYF. J is TRBJ2-7 and V is TRBV28; 8 nucleotides align to TRBD1. In germline, CDR1 is MDHEN, CDR2 SYDVKM. The CDR3 has 12 residues. V lost 6 bases to trimming and J lost 6 bases; unmatched junction nucleotides: 4.

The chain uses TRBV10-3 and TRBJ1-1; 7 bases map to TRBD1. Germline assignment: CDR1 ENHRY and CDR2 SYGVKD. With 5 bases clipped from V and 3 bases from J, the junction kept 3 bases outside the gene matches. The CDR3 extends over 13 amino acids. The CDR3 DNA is TGTGCCATCAGTCCCGACAGGGACACTGAAGCTTTCTTT. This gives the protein CAISPDRDTEAFF.

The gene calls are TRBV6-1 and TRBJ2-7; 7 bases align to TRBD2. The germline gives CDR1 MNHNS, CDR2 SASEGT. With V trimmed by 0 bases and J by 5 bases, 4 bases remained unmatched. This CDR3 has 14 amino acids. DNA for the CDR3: TGTGCCAGCAGTGAAGCAGCGGGACCCCACGAGCAGTACTTC. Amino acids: CASSEAAGPHEQYF.

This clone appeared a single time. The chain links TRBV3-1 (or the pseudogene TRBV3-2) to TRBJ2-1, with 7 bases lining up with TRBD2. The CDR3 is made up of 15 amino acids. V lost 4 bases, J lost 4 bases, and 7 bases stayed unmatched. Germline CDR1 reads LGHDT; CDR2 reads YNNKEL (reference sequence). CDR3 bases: TGTGCCAGCAGCCGAGAGGGAGCGGGGTACAATGAGCAGTTCTTC. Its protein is CASSREGAGYNEQFF.

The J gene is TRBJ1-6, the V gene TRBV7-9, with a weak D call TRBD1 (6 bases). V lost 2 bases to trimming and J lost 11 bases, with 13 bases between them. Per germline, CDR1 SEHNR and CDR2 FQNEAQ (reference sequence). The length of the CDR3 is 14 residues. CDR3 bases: TGTGCCAGCAGCTTAAGCACAAGGGGGGCACCCCTCCACTTT. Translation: CASSLSTRGAPLHF. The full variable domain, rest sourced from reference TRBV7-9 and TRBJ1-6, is DTGVSQNPRHKITKRGQNVTFRCDPISEHNRLYWYRQTLGQGPEFLTYFQNEAQLEKSRLLSDRFSAERPKGSFSTLEIQRTEQGDSAMYLCASSLSTRGAPLHFGNGTRLTVT.

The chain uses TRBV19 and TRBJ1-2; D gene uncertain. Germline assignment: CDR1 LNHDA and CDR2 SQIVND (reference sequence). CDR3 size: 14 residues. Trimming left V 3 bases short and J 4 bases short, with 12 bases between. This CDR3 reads CASSMSGVGYGYTF. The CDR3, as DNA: TGTGCCAGTAGTATGTCGGGCGTCGGCTATGGCTACACCTTC.

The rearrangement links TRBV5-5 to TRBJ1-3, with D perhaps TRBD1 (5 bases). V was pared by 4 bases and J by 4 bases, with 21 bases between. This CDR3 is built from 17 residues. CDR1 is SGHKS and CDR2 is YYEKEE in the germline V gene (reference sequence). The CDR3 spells CASSPRGGSPAGNTIYF. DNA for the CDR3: TGTGCCAGCAGCCCCCGGGGGGGGAGTCCGGCCGGAAACACCATATATTTT.

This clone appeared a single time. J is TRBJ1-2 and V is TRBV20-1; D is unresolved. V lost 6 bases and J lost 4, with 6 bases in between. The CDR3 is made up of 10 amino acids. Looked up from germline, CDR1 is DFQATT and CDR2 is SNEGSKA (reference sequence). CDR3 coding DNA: TGCAGTGCCCTTTCCTATGGCTACACCTTC. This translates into CSALSYGYTF.

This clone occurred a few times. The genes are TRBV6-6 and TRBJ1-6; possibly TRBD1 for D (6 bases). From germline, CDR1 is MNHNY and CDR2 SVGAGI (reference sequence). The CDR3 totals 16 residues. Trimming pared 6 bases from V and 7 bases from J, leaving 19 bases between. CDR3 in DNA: TGTGCCAGCAGACGGGACACCGAATTGGGGAATTCACCCCTCCACTTT. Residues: CASRRDTELGNSPLHF.

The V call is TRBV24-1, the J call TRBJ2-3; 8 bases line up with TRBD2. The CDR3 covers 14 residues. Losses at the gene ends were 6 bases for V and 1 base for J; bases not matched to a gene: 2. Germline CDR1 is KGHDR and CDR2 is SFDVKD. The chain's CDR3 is CATSLTSGTDTQYF. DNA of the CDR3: TGTGCCACCAGTTTGACTAGCGGCACAGATACGCAGTATTTT.

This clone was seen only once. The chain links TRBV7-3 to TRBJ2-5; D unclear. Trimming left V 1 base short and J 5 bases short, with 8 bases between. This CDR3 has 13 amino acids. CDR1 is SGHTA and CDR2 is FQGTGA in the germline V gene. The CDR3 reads CASSLKGWETQYF. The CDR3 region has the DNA TGTGCCAGCAGCTTAAAGGGATGGGAGACCCAGTACTTC.

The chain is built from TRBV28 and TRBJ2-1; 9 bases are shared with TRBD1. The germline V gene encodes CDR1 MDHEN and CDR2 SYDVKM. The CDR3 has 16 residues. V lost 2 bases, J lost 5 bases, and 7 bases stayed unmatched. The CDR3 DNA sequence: TGTGCCAGCAGTTTAATAGGGACAGGGAATAACAATGAGCAGTTCTTC. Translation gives CASSLIGTGNNNEQFF.

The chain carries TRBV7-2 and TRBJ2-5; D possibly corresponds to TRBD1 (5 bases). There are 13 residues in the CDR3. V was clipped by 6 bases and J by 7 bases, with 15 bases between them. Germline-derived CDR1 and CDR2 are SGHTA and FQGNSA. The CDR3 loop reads CASSTQGMGTQYF. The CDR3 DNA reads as TGTGCCAGCAGTACCCAGGGAATGGGGACCCAGTACTTC. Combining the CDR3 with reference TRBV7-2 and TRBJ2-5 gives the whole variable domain GAGVSQSPSNKVTEKGKDVELRCDPISGHTALYWYRQSLGQGLEFLIYFQGNSAPDKSGLPSDRFSAERTGGSVSTLTIQRTQQEDSAVYLCASSTQGMGTQYFGPGTRLLVL.

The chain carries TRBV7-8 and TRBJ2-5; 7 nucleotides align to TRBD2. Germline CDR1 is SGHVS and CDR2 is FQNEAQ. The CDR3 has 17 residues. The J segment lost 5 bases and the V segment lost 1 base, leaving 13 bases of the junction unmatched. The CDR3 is CASSLDMGGPLIETQYF. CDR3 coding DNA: TGTGCCAGCAGCTTAGATATGGGAGGGCCTTTGATTGAGACCCAGTACTTC.

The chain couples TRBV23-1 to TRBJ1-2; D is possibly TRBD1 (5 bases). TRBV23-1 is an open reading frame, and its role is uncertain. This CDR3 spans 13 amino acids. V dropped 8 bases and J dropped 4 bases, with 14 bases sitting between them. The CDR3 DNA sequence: TGCGCCAGCCGGGGGGGAGGTGGCTATGGCTACACCTTC. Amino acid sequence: CASRGGGGYGYTF.

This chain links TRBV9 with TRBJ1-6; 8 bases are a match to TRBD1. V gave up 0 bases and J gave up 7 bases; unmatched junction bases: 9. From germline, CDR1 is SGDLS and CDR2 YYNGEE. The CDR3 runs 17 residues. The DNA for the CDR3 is TGTGCCAGCAGCGTAGCTGTACAGGGGGGCCGAAATTCACCCCTCCACTTT. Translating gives CASSVAVQGGRNSPLHF.

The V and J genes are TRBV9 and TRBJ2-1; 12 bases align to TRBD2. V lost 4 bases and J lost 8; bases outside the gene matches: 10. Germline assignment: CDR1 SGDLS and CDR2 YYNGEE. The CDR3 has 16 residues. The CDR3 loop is CASSPRLAGGPDEQFF. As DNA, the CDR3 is TGTGCCAGCAGCCCCCGGCTAGCGGGAGGGCCGGATGAGCAGTTCTTC.

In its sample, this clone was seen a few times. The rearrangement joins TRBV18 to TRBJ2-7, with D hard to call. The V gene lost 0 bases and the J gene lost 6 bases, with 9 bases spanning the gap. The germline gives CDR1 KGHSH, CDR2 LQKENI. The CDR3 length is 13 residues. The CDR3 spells CASSPPLTGEQYF. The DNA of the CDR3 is TGTGCCAGCTCACCACCGTTGACCGGCGAGCAGTACTTC.

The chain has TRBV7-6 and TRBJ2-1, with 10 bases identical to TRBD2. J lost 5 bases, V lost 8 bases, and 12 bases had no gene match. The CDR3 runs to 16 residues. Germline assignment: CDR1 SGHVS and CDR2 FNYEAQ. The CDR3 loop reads CASPRAGGTGDNEQFF. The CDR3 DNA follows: TGTGCCAGCCCGAGAGCGGGAGGGACGGGGGACAATGAGCAGTTCTTC.

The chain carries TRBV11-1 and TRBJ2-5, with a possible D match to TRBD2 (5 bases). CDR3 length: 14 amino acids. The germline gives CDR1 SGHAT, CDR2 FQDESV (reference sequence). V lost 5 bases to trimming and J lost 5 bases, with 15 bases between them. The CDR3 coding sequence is TGTGCCAGCAGCCCGAGGGTGGTCGGGGAGACCCAGTACTTC. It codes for CASSPRVVGETQYF.

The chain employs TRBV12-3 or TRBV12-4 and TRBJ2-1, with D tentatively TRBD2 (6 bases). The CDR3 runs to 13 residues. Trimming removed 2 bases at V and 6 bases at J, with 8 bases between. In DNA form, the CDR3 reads TGTGCCAGCAGTTTAACGGAGGGCAATGAGCAGTTCTTC. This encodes CASSLTEGNEQFF.

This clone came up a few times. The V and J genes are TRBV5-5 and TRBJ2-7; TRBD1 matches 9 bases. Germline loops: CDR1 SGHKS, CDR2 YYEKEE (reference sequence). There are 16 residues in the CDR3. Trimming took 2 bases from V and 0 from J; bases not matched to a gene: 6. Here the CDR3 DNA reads TGTGCCAGCAGCTTACAGGGGGCTCCCGCCTCCTACGAGCAGTACTTC. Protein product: CASSLQGAPASYEQYF. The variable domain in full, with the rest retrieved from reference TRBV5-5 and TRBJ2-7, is DAGVTQSPTHLIKTRGQQVTLRCSPISGHKSVSWYQQVLGQGPQFIFQYYEKEERGRGNFPDRFSARQFPNYSSELNVNALLLGDSALYLCASSLQGAPASYEQYFGPGTRLTVT.

The CDR3 protein is CASSVATSGRYNEQFF. The DNA for the CDR3 is TGTGCCAGCAGCGTAGCGACTAGCGGGCGGTACAATGAGCAGTTCTTC. The chain combines TRBV9 with TRBJ2-1; 10 bases fit TRBD2. The CDR3 runs 16 residues. V lost 0 bases, J lost 4 bases, and 4 bases stayed unmatched. Germline loops: CDR1 SGDLS, CDR2 YYNGEE.

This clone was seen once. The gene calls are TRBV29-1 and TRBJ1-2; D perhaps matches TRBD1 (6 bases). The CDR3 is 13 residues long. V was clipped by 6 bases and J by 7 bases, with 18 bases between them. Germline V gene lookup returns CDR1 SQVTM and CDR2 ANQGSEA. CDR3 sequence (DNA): TGCAGCGTAGGGAACAGGGTAGAGGCTGGCTACACCTTC. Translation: CSVGNRVEAGYTF.

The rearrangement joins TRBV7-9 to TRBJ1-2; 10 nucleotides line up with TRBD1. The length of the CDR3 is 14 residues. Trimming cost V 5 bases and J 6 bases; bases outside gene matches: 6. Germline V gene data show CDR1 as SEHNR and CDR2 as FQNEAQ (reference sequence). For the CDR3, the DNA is TGTGCCAGCAGCGGACAGGGACAGGGGAATGGCTACACCTTC. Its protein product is CASSGQGQGNGYTF.

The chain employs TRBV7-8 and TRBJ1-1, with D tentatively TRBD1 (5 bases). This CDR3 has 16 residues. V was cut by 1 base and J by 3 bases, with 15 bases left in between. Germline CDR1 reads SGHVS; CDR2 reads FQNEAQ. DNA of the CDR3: TGTGCCAGCAGCTTAGGAAGGTACAGGCCCGACACTGAAGCTTTCTTT. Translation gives CASSLGRYRPDTEAFF.